This T cell receptor (beta chain) was retrieved from a study of blood T cell repertoires in COVID-19. Study details: Sites in the United States, Italy and Spain provided acute and convalescent COVID-19 samples. From T cells, B-cell-depleted T cells, or PBMCs came the material, which was cDNA or gDNA.

CDR3 size: 13 residues. V shed 5 bases and J shed 3 bases, with 11 bases lying between them. Germline V gene data show CDR1 as MNHEY and CDR2 as SMNVEV (reference sequence). Study processing details: Researchers report that nucleated cell counts were estimated from reference gene primer amplification. Sequenced by immunoSEQ multiplex PCR; TCRdb stores in-frame clones only, minus some. V and J calls and clone size are copied from that table; D and trimming were computed from the DNA. The table has around 230,000 clones, roughly 88% seen once. V gene TRBV27 combines with J gene TRBJ2-7, with D perhaps TRBD1 (5 bases). Sequenced sample: peripheral blood. The clonotype originates from a man under 40 who had recovered from COVID-19. CDR3 bases: TGTGCCAGCAGTCCGTCCAGGGACTACGAGCAGTACTTC. Amino acids: CASSPSRDYEQYF.